The 20 T cell receptor beta chains in this list originate from one sample, sequenced in a study of T-cell memory formation after mild COVID-19. TCRdb re-analysed the 5' RACE reads in MiXCR, keeping a single row per CDR3 protein. The sample includes about 150,000 distinct CDR3 sequences, around 27% of them seen just once. Sequenced sample: PBMCs or a T cell subset sorted from them (not recorded which). Source of these receptors: an adult woman who had mild COVID-19 (a few samples of this study predate the infection). Cell type and time point are not known.

This chain connects TRBV15 to TRBJ2-7, with 7 bases fitting TRBD1. This CDR3 contains 15 residues. Trimming at V came to 3 bases and at J to 2 bases, leaving 7 bases not matched to a gene. Germline V CDR1 and CDR2: LNHNV, YYDKDF (reference sequence). CDR3 residues: CATSRGAGGPYEQYF. DNA for the CDR3: TGTGCCACCAGCAGGGGGGCAGGGGGACCCTACGAGCAGTACTTC.

This clonotype turned up a few times. Written as DNA, the CDR3 is TGTGCCAGCAGGGAGGGGATGGAGCCCCAGCATTTT. It yields the protein CASREGMEPQHF. V usage is TRBV27 and J usage is TRBJ1-5, with D possibly TRBD1 on 5 matching bases. The CDR3 is 12 residues long. The germline V and J ends were trimmed by 6 bases and 8 bases, with 11 bases remaining between them. Germline V lookup: CDR1 MNHEY, CDR2 SMNVEV (reference sequence).

The chain recombines TRBV19 with TRBJ1-1; maybe TRBD1 (6 bases). The CDR3 is made up of 13 amino acids. The V gene lost 6 bases and the J gene lost 1 base, with 9 bases spanning the gap. Per germline, CDR1 LNHDA and CDR2 SQIVND (reference sequence). The CDR3 spells CASRRGGNTEAFF. CDR3 sequence (DNA): TGTGCCAGTAGGAGAGGGGGGAACACTGAAGCTTTCTTT.

The chain couples TRBV7-6 to TRBJ2-7; possibly TRBD1 for D (5 bases). This CDR3 is built from 14 residues. V gave up 0 bases and J gave up 7 bases, with 13 bases separating them. Germline V lookup: CDR1 SGHVS, CDR2 FNYEAQ. CDR3 protein: CASSLANSGWEQYF. The CDR3, as DNA: TGTGCCAGCAGCTTAGCGAATTCAGGGTGGGAGCAGTACTTC.

The chain has TRBV12-3 or TRBV12-4 and TRBJ2-2; D is ambiguous. V was trimmed by 1 base and J by 5 bases, leaving 5 bases between them. The CDR3 totals 13 residues. The CDR3 is CASSLGSTGELFF. CDR3 nucleotide sequence: TGTGCCAGCAGTTTAGGTAGTACCGGGGAGCTGTTTTTT.

The rearrangement joins TRBV6-5 to TRBJ2-1; 7 bases align to TRBD1. J was trimmed by 6 bases and V by 6 bases; bases with no gene match: 5. CDR3 size: 13 residues. CDR1 and CDR2 (germline): MNHEY, SVGAGI. The CDR3 nucleotides are TGTGCCAGCAGCGGTAACAGGGGCAATGAGCAGTTCTTC. It yields the protein CASSGNRGNEQFF.

The V call is TRBV6-5, the J call TRBJ1-2; D perhaps matches TRBD1 (6 bases). Germline lookup yields CDR1 MNHEY and CDR2 SVGAGI. The V end was cut by 1 base, the J end by 7 bases, with 16 bases between. This CDR3 region has 15 residues. CDR3 DNA sequence: TGTGCCAGCAGTTACTTCCCCGGGGGCGAAGGTGGCTACACCTTC. Residues: CASSYFPGGEGGYTF.

V usage is TRBV7-9 and J usage is TRBJ1-1; TRBD1 aligns across 10 bases. The CDR3 has 15 residues. Germline V gene lookup returns CDR1 SEHNR and CDR2 FQNEAQ (reference sequence). With V trimmed by 5 bases and J by 4 bases, 7 bases remained unmatched. As DNA, the CDR3 is TGTGCCAGCAGCCCCGGGACAGGGGCTGCCACTGAAGCTTTCTTT. Translated, it gives CASSPGTGAATEAFF. Filled out from reference TRBV7-9 and TRBJ1-1, the complete variable domain reads DTGVSQNPRHKITKRGQNVTFRCDPISEHNRLYWYRQTLGQGPEFLTYFQNEAQLEKSRLLSDRFSAERPKGSFSTLEIQRTEQGDSAMYLCASSPGTGAATEAFFGQGTRLTVV.

The rearrangement uses TRBV4-1 and TRBJ2-7; 7 bases are a match to TRBD2. V lost 2 bases to trimming and J lost 4 bases; unmatched junction nucleotides: 5. This CDR3 is 14 amino acids long. Looked up from germline, CDR1 is MGHRA and CDR2 is YSYEKL. The CDR3 DNA sequence: TGCGCCAGCAGCCAACTCGCGGGAGAGTACGAGCAGTACTTC. Translation gives CASSQLAGEYEQYF.

The chain employs TRBV29-1 and TRBJ1-4; D unclear. CDR1 SQVTM and CDR2 ANQGSEA come from the germline V gene. The CDR3 runs to 13 residues. V was trimmed by 1 base and J by 6 bases, leaving 9 bases between them. The DNA for the CDR3 is TGCAGCGTTGAAGGGAGGGTCGATGAAAAACTGTTTTTT. This codes for CSVEGRVDEKLFF.

This clonotype was counted a few times. The chain carries TRBV5-1 and TRBJ1-4; 9 nucleotides align to TRBD1. The V and J ends lost 0 bases and 8 bases, in that order; junction bases with no gene match: 2. Germline CDR1 is SGHRS and CDR2 is YFSETQ. The CDR3 has 14 amino acids. Here the CDR3 reads CASSLAGTGEKLFF. The CDR3 DNA sequence: TGCGCCAGCAGCTTGGCCGGGACAGGGGAAAAACTGTTTTTT.

This clonotype occurred a few times. J is TRBJ2-3 and V is TRBV12-3 or TRBV12-4; 8 positions match TRBD2. V shed 0 bases, J shed 6 bases, and the junction held 5 bases outside the gene matches. This CDR3 has 15 residues. In nucleotides, the CDR3 is TGTGCCAGCAGTTTAGCGCGAGCGGGAGTGGATACGCAGTATTTT. This translates into CASSLARAGVDTQYF.

In this sample, this clonotype turned up a few times. CDR3 sequence (DNA): TGCGCCAGCAGTGTAGACGACAGGGGGCTTCCCTACGAGCAGTACTTC. It is translated as CASSVDDRGLPYEQYF. This chain links TRBV4-1 with TRBJ2-7; 10 bases agree with TRBD1. The ends lost 6 bases at V and 2 bases at J; junction bases unmatched: 10. Germline lookup yields CDR1 MGHRA and CDR2 YSYEKL. CDR3 length equals 16 residues.

This chain joins TRBV6-5 and TRBJ2-7, with 7 bases identical to TRBD1. J gave up 0 bases and V 0 bases, and 2 bases lay outside the gene matches. Germline loops: CDR1 MNHEY, CDR2 SVGAGI. CDR3 length equals 15 residues. The CDR3 nucleotides are TGTGCCAGCAGTTACTCGGGGACAGCCTCCTACGAGCAGTACTTC. The encoded protein is CASSYSGTASYEQYF.

The chain employs TRBV4-1 and TRBJ1-1; D call uncertain. CDR3 length equals 15 residues. CDR1 MGHRA and CDR2 YSYEKL come from the germline V gene. V was pared by 1 base and J by 9 bases, with 18 bases between. CDR3 in DNA: TGCGCCAGCAGCCAAGTTATCCCACCCATACTACAAGCTTTCTTT. Its protein product is CASSQVIPPILQAFF.

This clonotype was picked up a small number of times. This CDR3 is CASSEFGIGVQEGENYGYTF. CDR3 sequence (DNA): TGTGCCAGCAGTGAATTTGGTATAGGTGTGCAGGAGGGGGAGAACTATGGCTACACCTTC. The V call is TRBV25-1, the J call TRBJ1-2, with D perhaps matching TRBD1 (6 bases). Germline assignment: CDR1 MGHDK and CDR2 SYGVNS. There are 20 residues in the CDR3. The V and J ends lost 1 base and 2 bases respectively, with 26 bases between them.

The V and J genes are TRBV5-1 and TRBJ1-2; D unresolved. V lost 3 bases and J lost 5, with 17 bases in between. From germline, CDR1 is SGHRS and CDR2 YFSETQ. CDR3 length: 15 amino acids. For the CDR3, the DNA is TGCGCCAGCAGCTCCGGGGAGAAACTAGGATATGGCTACACCTTC. Translated, it gives CASSSGEKLGYGYTF.

The chain combines TRBV20-1 with TRBJ1-5; 7 nucleotides line up with TRBD1. V lost 4 bases, J lost 1 base, and 4 bases stayed unmatched. CDR1 is DFQATT, CDR2 SNEGSKA, per germline (reference sequence). The CDR3 totals 14 residues. The CDR3 here is CSATDRASNQPQHF. The DNA of the CDR3 is TGCAGTGCTACCGACAGGGCCAGCAATCAGCCCCAGCATTTT.

The CDR3 nucleotides are TGTGCCAGCTCACCGTCGGGGGCTGGTGACGAGCAGTACTTC. This encodes CASSPSGAGDEQYF. V usage is TRBV18 and J usage is TRBJ2-7; D tentatively reads TRBD1 or TRBD2 (6 bases each). Trimming took 3 bases from V and 5 from J, leaving 14 bases between them. CDR3 length: 14 amino acids. Per the germline V gene, CDR1 is KGHSH and CDR2 is LQKENI.

This chain links TRBV5-5 with TRBJ1-1; a weak D match, TRBD1 (6 bases). The germline V and J ends were trimmed by 4 bases and 5 bases, with 12 bases remaining between them. Germline V gives CDR1 SGHKS, CDR2 YYEKEE (reference sequence). CDR3 length equals 13 residues. This chain's CDR3 is CASSRTVATEAFF. For the CDR3, the DNA is TGTGCCAGCAGCAGGACAGTGGCGACTGAAGCTTTCTTT.